A single T cell receptor (beta chain) is shown here with its context. As originally analysed: Counts of nucleated cells, estimated from reference gene primer amplification, were obtained. This table comes from immunoSEQ multiplex PCR, and its TCRdb copy is limited to in-frame clones, with some not included. V, J and clone size are those of that table, while D and trimming were read from the DNA. The data show about 670,000 clones, around 89% seen once. The sample is drawn from a study of blood T cell repertoires in COVID-19. Study information: COVID-19 samples, acute and convalescent, were from the United States, Italy and Spain. The analysed material was cDNA or gDNA that came from T cells, B-cell-depleted T cells, or PBMCs.

This CDR3 has 14 residues. V shed 5 bases, J shed 0 bases, and the junction held 2 bases outside the gene matches. Germline CDR1 and CDR2: GTSNPN and SVGIG (reference sequence). V and J are TRBV30 and TRBJ1-5; 9 nucleotides agree with TRBD1. This sequence originates from a young woman with acute or convalescent COVID-19. The sample comprised peripheral blood. CDR3 DNA sequence: TGTGCCTGGGACAGGGGGTATAGCAATCAGCCCCAGCATTTT. This sequence encodes CAWDRGYSNQPQHF.